The 8 T cell receptor beta chains below all came from one sample that was sequenced in a study of cytomegalovirus exposure and HLA in healthy donors. The study ran its PCR with 60 Vbeta and 13 Jbeta primers. The assay was immunoSEQ multiplex PCR, and TCRdb's table has in-frame clones only and misses some. The sample yields under 70,000 clones, 55% to 80% seen once. Sequenced material: PBMCs. These receptors all come from a young woman in good health and CMV-seronegative.

This chain connects TRBV12-5 to TRBJ1-1; D possibly corresponds to TRBD1 (5 bases). The CDR3 sequence is 14 residues long. Trimming pared 1 base from V and 6 bases from J, leaving 12 bases between. Germline CDR1 is LGHNT and CDR2 is FRNRAP. Written as DNA, the CDR3 is TGTGCTAGTGGTTTGGAACTCGACAGTTCTGAAGCTTTCTTT. It yields the protein CASGLELDSSEAFF.

This chain links TRBV11-2 with TRBJ1-1; 9 nucleotides line up with TRBD1. The CDR3 totals 12 residues. The V segment lost 5 bases and the J segment 8 bases; nucleotides outside the gene matches: 3. Germline CDR1 is SGHAT and CDR2 is FQNNGV. CDR3 amino acids: CASSLGQGEAFF. The CDR3 coding sequence is TGTGCCAGCAGCCTCGGACAGGGGGAAGCTTTCTTT.

The chain joins TRBV2 to TRBJ1-1; TRBD1 aligns across 8 bases. The CDR3 runs 15 residues. Germline CDR1 reads SNHLY; CDR2 reads FYNNEI. The J segment lost 5 bases and the V segment lost 4 bases, leaving 9 bases of the junction unmatched. CDR3 residues: CASSVSQGVGTEAFF. Written as DNA, the CDR3 is TGTGCCAGCAGTGTTTCACAGGGGGTTGGTACTGAAGCTTTCTTT.

This clone turned up a few times. The chain has TRBV5-6 and TRBJ1-2, with a weak D call TRBD1 (6 bases). This CDR3 is built from 14 residues. V shed 1 base and J shed 4 bases, with 11 bases lying between them. Germline CDR1 and CDR2: SGHDT and YYEEEE. CDR3 sequence: CASSLQAGAYGYTF. Written as DNA, the CDR3 is TGTGCCAGCAGCTTGCAGGCAGGGGCCTATGGCTACACCTTC. Drawing the rest from reference TRBV5-6 and TRBJ1-2, the complete variable domain is DAGVTQSPTHLIKTRGQQVTLRCSPKSGHDTVSWYQQALGQGPQFIFQYYEEEERQRGNFPDRFSGHQFPNYSSELNVNALLLGDSALYLCASSLQAGAYGYTFGSGTRLTVV.

J is TRBJ2-7 and V is TRBV20-1, with D possibly TRBD1 on 5 matching bases. The length of the CDR3 is 10 residues. Per germline, CDR1 DFQATT and CDR2 SNEGSKA (reference sequence). The ends were cut back, 5 bases at V and 8 bases at J, with 10 bases in the middle. The CDR3 sequence: CSALGVQQYF. DNA of the CDR3: TGCAGTGCTTTAGGGGTCCAGCAGTACTTC.

This sequence joins TRBV10-1 and TRBJ1-1; the D gene is possibly TRBD1 (6 bases). From germline, CDR1 is WNHNN and CDR2 SYGVQD (reference sequence). CDR3 length: 14 residues. Trimming took 0 bases from V and 4 from J, leaving 9 bases between them. This CDR3 is CASSESRGGTEAFF. The DNA of the CDR3 is TGCGCCAGCAGTGAGTCTAGGGGGGGCACTGAAGCTTTCTTT.

This sequence joins TRBV6-6 and TRBJ2-7; TRBD2 agrees at 12 bases. Trimming at V came to 5 bases and at J to 2 bases, leaving 7 bases not matched to a gene. Germline CDR1 MNHNY, CDR2 SVGAGI (reference sequence). This CDR3 region has 16 residues. The CDR3 sequence is CASSRTSGVRTYEQYF. Written as DNA, the CDR3 is TGTGCCAGCAGTCGGACTAGCGGGGTCCGCACCTACGAGCAGTACTTC.

This clone has a single count. The rearrangement uses TRBV7-9 and TRBJ1-4; a possible D gene is TRBD1 (6 bases). There are 17 residues in the CDR3. Trimming took off 5 bases at V and 6 bases at J, with 22 bases between the two ends. CDR1 and CDR2 from the germline V gene are SEHNR and FQNEAQ (reference sequence). CDR3 loop: CASSATNRAEADEKLFF. CDR3 sequence (DNA): TGTGCCAGCAGCGCCACTAACAGGGCGGAGGCGGATGAAAAACTGTTTTTT.